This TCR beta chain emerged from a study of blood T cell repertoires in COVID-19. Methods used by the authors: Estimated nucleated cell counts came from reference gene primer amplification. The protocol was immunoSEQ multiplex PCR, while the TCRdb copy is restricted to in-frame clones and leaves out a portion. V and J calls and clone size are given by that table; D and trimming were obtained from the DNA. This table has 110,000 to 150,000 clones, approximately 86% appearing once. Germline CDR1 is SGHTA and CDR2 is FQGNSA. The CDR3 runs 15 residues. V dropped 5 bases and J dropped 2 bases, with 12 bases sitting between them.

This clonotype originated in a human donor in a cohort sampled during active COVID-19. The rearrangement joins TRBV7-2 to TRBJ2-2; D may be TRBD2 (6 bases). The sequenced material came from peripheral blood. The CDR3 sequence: CASSAGTPNTGELFF. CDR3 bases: TGTGCCAGCAGCGCCGGGACTCCCAACACCGGGGAGCTGTTTTTT.